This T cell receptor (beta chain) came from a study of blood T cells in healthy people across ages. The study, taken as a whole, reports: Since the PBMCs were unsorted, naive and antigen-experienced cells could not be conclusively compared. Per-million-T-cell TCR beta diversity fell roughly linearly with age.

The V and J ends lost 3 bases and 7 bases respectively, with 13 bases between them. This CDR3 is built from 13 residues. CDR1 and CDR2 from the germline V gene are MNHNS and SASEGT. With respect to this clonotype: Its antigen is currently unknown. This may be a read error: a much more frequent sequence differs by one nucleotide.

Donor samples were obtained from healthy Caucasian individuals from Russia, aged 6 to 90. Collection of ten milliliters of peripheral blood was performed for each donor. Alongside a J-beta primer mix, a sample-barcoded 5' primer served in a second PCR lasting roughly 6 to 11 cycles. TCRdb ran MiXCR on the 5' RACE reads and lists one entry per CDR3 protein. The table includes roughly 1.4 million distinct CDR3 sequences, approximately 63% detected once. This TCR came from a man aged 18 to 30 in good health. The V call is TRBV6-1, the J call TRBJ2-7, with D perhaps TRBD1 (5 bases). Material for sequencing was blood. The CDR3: CASSDDSHNEQYF. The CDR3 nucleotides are TGTGCCAGCAGTGATGACAGTCACAATGAGCAGTACTTC.